Listed below are T cell receptor beta chains from one sample, sequenced in a study of blood T cell repertoires in COVID-19. The method was immunoSEQ multiplex PCR; TCRdb's version includes in-frame clones alone and lacks a portion of them. Here the sample spans approximately 230,000 clones, roughly 84% being singletons. The sequenced sample consisted of peripheral blood. These receptors were collected from a woman aged 40 to 50 who had recovered from COVID-19. Each CDR3 is given with its conserved first and last residue. D genes are given only for firm matches. Clone size is shown for a subset of rows, as once, few, many or a class of expanded clone.

V gene: TRBV2; J gene: TRBJ2-7; D gene: TRBD2; clone size: -; CDR3 DNA: TGTGCCAGCAGAGATGGACTAGCGGGAGGGTGGGAGCAGTACTTC; CDR3 protein: CASRDGLAGGWEQYF
V gene: TRBV7-2; J gene: TRBJ1-1; D gene: TRBD1; clone size: once; CDR3 DNA: TGTGCCAGCAGCTTAGTCCCAGGGGGCACTGAAGCTTTCTTT; CDR3 protein: CASSLVPGGTEAFF
V gene: TRBV28; J gene: TRBJ1-5; D gene: -; clone size: -; CDR3 DNA: TGTGCCAGCAGTTCCCGCCAACCAGGGAAGTCGCAGCCCCAGCATTTT; CDR3 protein: CASSSRQPGKSQPQHF
V gene: TRBV29-1; J gene: TRBJ2-2; D gene: TRBD1; clone size: -; CDR3 DNA: TGCAGCGTTGGGACAGGGGGCTTGGAGCTGTTTTTT; CDR3 protein: CSVGTGGLELFF
V gene: TRBV18; J gene: TRBJ1-2; D gene: TRBD1; clone size: -; CDR3 DNA: TGTGCCAGCTCACCTATCCGGGACAGGGGACATGGCTACACCTTC; CDR3 protein: CASSPIRDRGHGYTF
V gene: TRBV9; J gene: TRBJ1-2; D gene: -; clone size: few; CDR3 DNA: TGTGCCAGCAGCACCACAAAGCAGGCGGGGTATGGCTACACCTTC; CDR3 protein: CASSTTKQAGYGYTF
V gene: TRBV6-5; J gene: TRBJ2-2; D gene: -; clone size: -; CDR3 DNA: TGTGCCAGCAGCGGAGGACAGCTGAACACCGGGGAGCTGTTTTTT; CDR3 protein: CASSGGQLNTGELFF
V gene: TRBV11-2; J gene: TRBJ2-1; D gene: TRBD1; clone size: once; CDR3 DNA: TGTGCCAGCACTATTGGGACAGGGAACAATGAGCAGTTCTTC; CDR3 protein: CASTIGTGNNEQFF
V gene: TRBV28; J gene: TRBJ2-2; D gene: TRBD1; clone size: -; CDR3 DNA: TGTGCCAGCAGGAACTCTGGGACAGGAGGGACCGGGGAGCTGTTTTTT; CDR3 protein: CASRNSGTGGTGELFF
V gene: TRBV6-2/TRBV6-3; J gene: TRBJ1-5; D gene: TRBD1; clone size: -; CDR3 DNA: TGTGCCAGCAGTTACCCGGACAGGGGGAATGGCAATCAGCCCCAGCATTTT; CDR3 protein: CASSYPDRGNGNQPQHF
V gene: TRBV19; J gene: TRBJ2-2; D gene: -; clone size: few; CDR3 DNA: TGTGCCAGTAGTATTCGACAGCTCACCGGGGAGCTGTTTTTT; CDR3 protein: CASSIRQLTGELFF
V gene: TRBV18; J gene: TRBJ2-7; D gene: -; clone size: -; CDR3 DNA: TGTGCCAGCTCACCACAGGACCCAGAGGGTCGTGAGCAGTACTTC; CDR3 protein: CASSPQDPEGREQYF
V gene: TRBV2; J gene: TRBJ2-5; D gene: TRBD1; clone size: -; CDR3 DNA: TGTGCCAGCAGGGACAGGGGCAGGGAGACCCAGTACTTC; CDR3 protein: CASRDRGRETQYF
V gene: TRBV9; J gene: TRBJ1-2; D gene: TRBD1; clone size: -; CDR3 DNA: TGTGCCAGCAGCGGTCGTCAGGGGGCTGGCTATGGCTACACCTTC; CDR3 protein: CASSGRQGAGYGYTF
V gene: TRBV27; J gene: TRBJ1-1; D gene: -; clone size: -; CDR3 DNA: TGTGCCAGCAGCCGCACTAGAGCCACTGAAGCTTTCTTT; CDR3 protein: CASSRTRATEAFF
V gene: TRBV12-5; J gene: TRBJ1-6; D gene: TRBD1; clone size: -; CDR3 DNA: TGTGCTAGTGGTCAGGGGGCAGCTTCACCCCTCCACTTT; CDR3 protein: CASGQGAASPLHF
V gene: TRBV7-2; J gene: TRBJ1-6; D gene: -; clone size: -; CDR3 DNA: TGTGCCAGCAGCTTAGTCCAGACTTCCTATAATTCACCCCTCCACTTT; CDR3 protein: CASSLVQTSYNSPLHF
V gene: TRBV6-6; J gene: TRBJ2-1; D gene: TRBD2; clone size: -; CDR3 DNA: TGTGCCAGCAGTCATGGACGGACTAGCGGGAACTCCCTCCCCTCCTACAATGAGCAGTTCTTC; CDR3 protein: CASSHGRTSGNSLPSYNEQFF
V gene: TRBV7-2; J gene: TRBJ1-2; D gene: TRBD1; clone size: -; CDR3 DNA: TGTGCCAGCAGCTTAGCCCCAAACAGGGGGTTTAACTATGGCTACACCTTC; CDR3 protein: CASSLAPNRGFNYGYTF
V gene: TRBV5-1; J gene: TRBJ2-5; D gene: TRBD1; clone size: -; CDR3 DNA: TGCGCCAGCAGCTACGGGACAGCTCAAGAGACCCAGTACTTC; CDR3 protein: CASSYGTAQETQYF
V gene: TRBV7-6; J gene: TRBJ2-5; D gene: TRBD1; clone size: -; CDR3 DNA: TGTGCCAGCAGCCAGGGACAGGACGAAAAAGAGACCCAGTACTTC; CDR3 protein: CASSQGQDEKETQYF
V gene: TRBV19; J gene: TRBJ1-3; D gene: -; clone size: few; CDR3 DNA: TGTGCCAGTAGTATAGATGGGAGCTACTCTGGAAACACCATATATTTT; CDR3 protein: CASSIDGSYSGNTIYF
V gene: TRBV5-1; J gene: TRBJ1-2; D gene: TRBD1; clone size: -; CDR3 DNA: TGCGCCAGCAGCCCCATGGACAGGGAGTATGGCTACACCTTC; CDR3 protein: CASSPMDREYGYTF
V gene: TRBV2; J gene: TRBJ2-1; D gene: -; clone size: once; CDR3 DNA: TGTGCCAGCAGGACTAGTTCTTACTACAATGAGCAGTTCTTC; CDR3 protein: CASRTSSYYNEQFF
V gene: TRBV19; J gene: TRBJ2-1; D gene: TRBD2; clone size: -; CDR3 DNA: TGTGCCAGTACCAACCCGACTAGCGGGAGGGCCCATGAGCAGTTCTTC; CDR3 protein: CASTNPTSGRAHEQFF
V gene: TRBV7-6; J gene: TRBJ1-3; D gene: -; clone size: -; CDR3 DNA: TGTGCCAGCAGAACTGCCTCTGGAAACACCATATATTTT; CDR3 protein: CASRTASGNTIYF
V gene: TRBV29-1; J gene: TRBJ1-1; D gene: -; clone size: few; CDR3 DNA: TGCAGCGTCTTTCGCACAGGGTCGACTGAAGCTTTCTTT; CDR3 protein: CSVFRTGSTEAFF
V gene: TRBV6-5; J gene: TRBJ1-1; D gene: -; clone size: -; CDR3 DNA: TGTGCCAGCAGATACTCCGACCGGGACACTGAAGCTTTCTTT; CDR3 protein: CASRYSDRDTEAFF
V gene: TRBV7-9; J gene: TRBJ1-2; D gene: TRBD1; clone size: once; CDR3 DNA: TGTGCCAGCAGCTTAGGACAGGGTATAAATGGCTACACCTTC; CDR3 protein: CASSLGQGINGYTF
V gene: TRBV7-9; J gene: TRBJ1-6; D gene: TRBD1; clone size: once; CDR3 DNA: TGTGCCAGCAGCCCTTTGACAGGGGGAAGTTCACCCCTCCACTTT; CDR3 protein: CASSPLTGGSSPLHF
V gene: TRBV2; J gene: TRBJ1-5; D gene: -; clone size: -; CDR3 DNA: TGTGCCAGCAGCCGAGGGTATAGCAATCAGCCCCAGCATTTT; CDR3 protein: CASSRGYSNQPQHF
V gene: TRBV6-5; J gene: TRBJ2-1; D gene: -; clone size: -; CDR3 DNA: TGTGCCAGCCCCTTTTACAATGAGCAGTTCTTC; CDR3 protein: CASPFYNEQFF
V gene: TRBV30; J gene: TRBJ1-2; D gene: -; clone size: -; CDR3 DNA: TGTGCCTGGAGCCAGGACAGCTATGGCTACACCTTC; CDR3 protein: CAWSQDSYGYTF
V gene: TRBV7-9; J gene: TRBJ2-1; D gene: TRBD2; clone size: -; CDR3 DNA: TGTGCCAGCAGCTTAGCCCTAGCGGGAACCTCCCCTCATGAGCAGTTCTTC; CDR3 protein: CASSLALAGTSPHEQFF
V gene: TRBV11-1; J gene: TRBJ2-7; D gene: TRBD1; clone size: -; CDR3 DNA: TGTGCCAGCAGCCCCAGGGGGACCTACGAGCAGTACTTC; CDR3 protein: CASSPRGTYEQYF
V gene: TRBV19; J gene: TRBJ1-5; D gene: TRBD1; clone size: -; CDR3 DNA: TGTGCCAGTAGTCCCCAGGACAGGAGCAATCAGCCCCAGCATTTT; CDR3 protein: CASSPQDRSNQPQHF
V gene: TRBV19; J gene: TRBJ2-5; D gene: TRBD1; clone size: -; CDR3 DNA: TGTGCCAGTAGTCCGGGACAGGGAGGAGAGACCCAGTACTTC; CDR3 protein: CASSPGQGGETQYF
V gene: TRBV6-2/TRBV6-3; J gene: TRBJ1-6; D gene: -; clone size: -; CDR3 DNA: TGTGCCAGCAGTTACTCTTCGAGCTCCTATAATTCACCCCTCCACTTT; CDR3 protein: CASSYSSSSYNSPLHF
V gene: TRBV3-1/TRBV3-2; J gene: TRBJ2-7; D gene: TRBD2; clone size: -; CDR3 DNA: TGTGCCAGCAGCCCACCCCCGCTAGCGGGGGCACCTACCGCGGGGGAGCAGTACTTC; CDR3 protein: CASSPPPLAGAPTAGEQYF
V gene: TRBV29-1; J gene: TRBJ2-7; D gene: TRBD1; clone size: once; CDR3 DNA: TGCAGCGTAATAGCAGGGGGCAGAGACGAGCAGTACTTC; CDR3 protein: CSVIAGGRDEQYF
V gene: TRBV19; J gene: TRBJ1-6; D gene: -; clone size: few; CDR3 DNA: TGTGCCAGTAGTCCCGCGGGGGGGCATAATTCACCCCTCCACTTT; CDR3 protein: CASSPAGGHNSPLHF
V gene: TRBV12-5; J gene: TRBJ2-7; D gene: -; clone size: -; CDR3 DNA: TGTGCTAGTGGTCCCGAAAAACGACGGGTCTCACTAGAATACGAGCAGTACTTC; CDR3 protein: CASGPEKRRVSLEYEQYF
V gene: TRBV7-2; J gene: TRBJ2-5; D gene: TRBD1; clone size: -; CDR3 DNA: TGTGCCAGCAGCGGGATTCTGGGACAGGGGAAAGAGACCCAGTACTTC; CDR3 protein: CASSGILGQGKETQYF
V gene: TRBV10-1; J gene: TRBJ2-3; D gene: TRBD2; clone size: -; CDR3 DNA: TGCGCCAGCAGTCGGACTAGCGGGAGAACAGATACGCAGTATTTT; CDR3 protein: CASSRTSGRTDTQYF
V gene: TRBV5-5; J gene: TRBJ2-5; D gene: TRBD2; clone size: -; CDR3 DNA: TGTGCCAGCAGCTTGGACAGCGGGGGGCGCGAGACCCAGTACTTC; CDR3 protein: CASSLDSGGRETQYF
V gene: TRBV11-2; J gene: TRBJ1-4; D gene: TRBD1; clone size: -; CDR3 DNA: TGTGCCAGCAGCCTGTGGGACAGGGAGAGGGGAAATGAAAAACTGTTTTTT; CDR3 protein: CASSLWDRERGNEKLFF
V gene: TRBV5-6; J gene: TRBJ1-5; D gene: -; clone size: once; CDR3 DNA: TGTGCCAGCAGCTTGTTAACGGGGGACAATCAGCCCCAGCATTTT; CDR3 protein: CASSLLTGDNQPQHF